The 25 T cell receptor beta chains reported below all come from one sample, sequenced in a study of blood T cell repertoires in COVID-19. Sequenced by immunoSEQ multiplex PCR; TCRdb stores in-frame clones only, minus some. The table records about 220,000 clones, about 85% of them present only once. Material: peripheral blood. The receptor set was obtained from a woman between 55 and 75 years old who had recovered from COVID-19.

The rearrangement links TRBV6-5 to TRBJ1-1; 8 bases fit TRBD1. The CDR3 has 13 amino acids. CDR1 and CDR2 from the germline V gene are MNHEY and SVGAGI. Trimming cost V 0 bases and J 8 bases; bases outside gene matches: 2. Written as DNA, the CDR3 is TGTGCCAGCAGTTACTCCGGGGACAGGGAAGCTTTCTTT. Protein: CASSYSGDREAFF.

DNA for the CDR3: TGCGCCAGCAGTGAAGGGAGGAATAGGTACGAGCAGTACTTC. Protein sequence: CASSEGRNRYEQYF. The chain uses TRBV10-1 and TRBJ2-7; possibly TRBD2 for D (6 bases). V was clipped by 3 bases and J by 4 bases, with 13 bases between them. The CDR3 runs 14 residues. Germline V gene data show CDR1 as WNHNN and CDR2 as SYGVQD (reference sequence).

The V and J genes are TRBV18 and TRBJ1-6; 7 bases align to TRBD1. V shed 6 bases, J shed 10 bases, and the junction held 9 bases outside the gene matches. CDR3 size: 14 residues. The germline CDR1 and CDR2 sequences are KGHSH and LQKENI. The CDR3 DNA is TGTGCCAGCTCCCGGGGACAGCGAGACTCACCCCTCCACTTT. This sequence encodes CASSRGQRDSPLHF.

At least ten counts were recorded for this clone. The V call is TRBV6-5, the J call TRBJ1-3; D gene unclear. This CDR3 contains 16 residues. Germline loops: CDR1 MNHEY, CDR2 SVGAGI. With 2 bases removed from V and 2 bases from J, the gap between germline ends came to 13 bases. The CDR3 spells CASSYQALGAGNTIYF. The CDR3 bases are TGTGCCAGCAGTTACCAGGCCTTGGGTGCTGGAAACACCATATATTTT.

This chain links TRBV21-1 with TRBJ1-1. TRBV21-1 is deemed a pseudogene. The CDR3 has 14 amino acids. CDR3 residues: CASSKGGRNTEAFF. In nucleotides, the CDR3 is TGTGCCAGCAGCAAAGGCGGCAGGAACACTGAAGCTTTCTTT.

The V and J genes are TRBV21-1 and TRBJ2-7; the table's D call, TRBD2, has no DNA check behind it. TRBV21-1 is noted as a pseudogene. The CDR3 length is 14 residues. CDR3 coding DNA: TGTGCCAGCACCCGGGGAGGGTTAAACTACGAGCAGTACTTC. Translating it yields CASTRGGLNYEQYF.

CDR3 nucleotides: TGTGCCAGCAGCTTGGGGGGAAGCCCGAACACTGAAGCTTTCTTT. Amino acid sequence: CASSLGGSPNTEAFF. The chain employs TRBV7-2 and TRBJ1-1; maybe TRBD1 (5 bases). This CDR3 has 15 amino acids. The germline V gene has CDR1 SGHTA and CDR2 FQGNSA. Trimming removed 3 bases at V and 1 base at J, with 12 bases between.

The V call is TRBV18, the J call TRBJ2-7; D is unresolved. The germline V gene has CDR1 KGHSH and CDR2 LQKENI. The CDR3 is 13 amino acids. With 3 bases removed from V and 4 bases from J, the gap between germline ends came to 10 bases. The CDR3 region is CASSPASSYEQYF. The DNA for the CDR3 is TGTGCCAGCTCACCGGCCTCCTCATACGAGCAGTACTTC.

The chain has TRBV25-1 and TRBJ2-5, with 10 bases lining up with TRBD1. Germline V gene lookup returns CDR1 MGHDK and CDR2 SYGVNS. J was trimmed by 2 bases and V by 6 bases; bases with no gene match: 3. The CDR3 loop spans 14 amino acids. CDR3 nucleotide sequence: TGTGCCAGCAGCAGGGACAGGGGACAAGAGACCCAGTACTTC. Its protein is CASSRDRGQETQYF.

In its sample, this clone was seen a few times. The J gene is TRBJ1-5, the V gene TRBV2, with D possibly TRBD1 on 6 matching bases. V was clipped by 7 bases and J by 5 bases, with 18 bases between them. Germline values: CDR1 SNHLY, CDR2 FYNNEI. The CDR3 covers 15 residues. CDR3 in DNA: TGTGCCAGCACCGAGGGGGGGACAATTTATCAGCCCCAGCATTTT. Residues: CASTEGGTIYQPQHF.

The chain uses TRBV2 and TRBJ1-2, with a possible D match to TRBD1 (5 bases). The germline V gene has CDR1 SNHLY and CDR2 FYNNEI. V dropped 2 bases and J dropped 4 bases, with 11 bases sitting between them. This CDR3 comprises 14 residues. The CDR3 spells CASSETQGTYGYTF. The CDR3 nucleotides are TGTGCCAGCAGTGAAACCCAGGGAACCTATGGCTACACCTTC.

The chain recombines TRBV7-8 with TRBJ2-2, with a weak D call TRBD2 (6 bases). V lost 4 bases, J lost 4 bases, and 13 bases lay in between. From germline, CDR1 is SGHVS and CDR2 FQNEAQ. CDR3 length: 15 amino acids. CDR3 sequence reads: CASSSRERGTGELFF. In DNA, the CDR3 is TGTGCCAGCAGCTCTCGGGAGAGGGGCACCGGGGAGCTGTTTTTT.

CDR3 nucleotide sequence: TGTGCCAGTAGTATTAGGGGGCTTGGTGAAAAACTGTTTTTT. Its translation is CASSIRGLGEKLFF. The gene calls are TRBV19 and TRBJ1-4, with 7 positions matching TRBD1. Trimming took 3 bases from V and 7 from J; bases not matched to a gene: 5. CDR3 length: 14 amino acids. The germline V gene has CDR1 LNHDA and CDR2 SQIVND (reference sequence). The whole variable domain, remainder taken from reference TRBV19 and TRBJ1-4, is DGGITQSPKYLFRKEGQNVTLSCEQNLNHDAMYWYRQDPGQGLRLIYYSQIVNDFQKGDIAEGYSVSREKKESFPLTVTSAQKNPTAFYLCASSIRGLGEKLFFGSGTQLSVL.

J is TRBJ2-2 and V is TRBV5-1, with D possibly matching TRBD1 (5 bases). The CDR3 contains 13 residues. V lost 4 bases to trimming and J lost 6 bases, with 10 bases between them. Germline CDR1 SGHRS, CDR2 YFSETQ. The CDR3 DNA reads as TGCGCCAGCAGCGAAAGGGGTTCCGGGGAGCTGTTTTTT. Its translation: CASSERGSGELFF. Variable domain in full (rest from reference TRBV5-1 and TRBJ2-2): KAGVTQTPRYLIKTRGQQVTLSCSPISGHRSVSWYQQTPGQGLQFLFEYFSETQRNKGNFPGRFSGRQFSNSRSEMNVSTLELGDSALYLCASSERGSGELFFGEGSRLTVL.

This rearrangement joins TRBV5-1 to TRBJ1-1, with D perhaps matching TRBD1 (6 bases). Germline-derived CDR1 and CDR2 are SGHRS and YFSETQ. The V end was cut by 7 bases, the J end by 4 bases, with 17 bases between. CDR3 length equals 14 residues. CDR3 residues: CASRKGDGSTEAFF. CDR3 bases: TGCGCCAGCCGCAAGGGGGATGGGAGCACTGAAGCTTTCTTT.

In its sample, this clone was seen a few times. This chain links TRBV11-2 with TRBJ1-6, with D tentatively TRBD1 (6 bases). V lost 5 bases to trimming and J lost 10 bases, with 18 bases between them. Germline-derived CDR1 and CDR2 are SGHAT and FQNNGV. This CDR3 comprises 15 residues. CDR3 bases: TGTGCCAGCAGCCATCCGGGGGGCGCGGCGTCACCCCTCCACTTT. This encodes CASSHPGGAASPLHF.

CDR3 sequence (DNA): TGTGCCAGCAGCCCCAGCGGGGGGGACTCCGGGGAGCTGTTTTTT. This translates into CASSPSGGDSGELFF. The chain combines TRBV3-1 (or the pseudogene TRBV3-2) with TRBJ2-2, with 10 positions matching TRBD2. Unmatched junction bases numbered 5, after V lost 4 bases and J lost 6 bases. This CDR3 region has 15 residues. CDR1 is LGHDT and CDR2 is YNNKEL in the germline V gene (reference sequence).

The rearrangement joins TRBV12-5 to TRBJ2-2; tentative D call: TRBD2 (6 bases). The ends were cut back, 6 bases at V and 6 bases at J, with 14 bases in the middle. Germline assignment: CDR1 LGHNT and CDR2 FRNRAP. The CDR3 spans 14 residues. The CDR3 sequence is CASGYEGTAGELFF. DNA of the CDR3: TGTGCTAGTGGGTACGAGGGGACTGCCGGGGAGCTGTTTTTT.

V usage is TRBV9 and J usage is TRBJ2-3; 8 bases map to TRBD2. The CDR3 extends over 17 amino acids. Germline V lookup: CDR1 SGDLS, CDR2 YYNGEE. The V segment lost 1 base and the J segment 2 bases; nucleotides outside the gene matches: 9. CDR3 residues: CASSVSVGGAYTDTQYF. Here the CDR3 DNA reads TGTGCCAGCAGCGTATCAGTCGGGGGGGCCTACACAGATACGCAGTATTTT.

The chain has TRBV9 and TRBJ2-5; D might be TRBD1 (6 bases). From germline, CDR1 is SGDLS and CDR2 YYNGEE. Deletions cut 0 bases from V and 2 bases from J, with 8 bases between. The CDR3 covers 14 residues. CDR3 amino acids: CASSVEGVQETQYF. Written as DNA, the CDR3 is TGTGCCAGCAGCGTAGAGGGGGTTCAAGAGACCCAGTACTTC.

This chain joins TRBV4-1 and TRBJ1-2; 9 bases are shared with TRBD1. The CDR3 covers 19 residues. CDR1 MGHRA and CDR2 YSYEKL come from the germline V gene. V was clipped by 1 base and J by 3 bases; unmatched bases: 15. CDR3 nucleotides: TGCGCCAGCAGCCAAGTCGGGCTTGGGGACAGGGATTCGGACTATGGCTACACCTTC. Protein: CASSQVGLGDRDSDYGYTF.

The rearrangement links TRBV12-3 or TRBV12-4 to TRBJ2-7, with D possibly TRBD2 on 6 matching bases. This CDR3 is built from 13 residues. The V end was cut by 5 bases, the J end by 4 bases, with 12 bases between. The CDR3: CASSPKGLYEQYF. DNA for the CDR3: TGTGCCAGCAGTCCAAAGGGACTTTACGAGCAGTACTTC.

This clone was seen once. An end of the junction does not agree with germline; a read error may underlie this. This chain links TRBV7-9 with TRBJ2-1; D uncertain. The CDR3 loop spans 13 amino acids. Looked up from germline, CDR1 is SEHNR and CDR2 is FQNEAQ (reference sequence). CDR3 bases: TGTGCCAGCAGCTTAGGAGCAGACAATAAGCAGTTCTTC. It yields the protein CASSLGADNKQFF.

The chain uses TRBV11-2 and TRBJ1-1; maybe TRBD1 (5 bases). V gave up 5 bases and J gave up 0 bases, with 13 bases separating them. The CDR3 runs 15 residues. Germline CDR1 SGHAT, CDR2 FQNNGV. This CDR3 reads CASSPRSGVNTEAFF. CDR3 bases: TGTGCCAGCAGCCCGAGGTCGGGGGTGAACACTGAAGCTTTCTTT.

The chain uses TRBV9 and TRBJ1-2; D is possibly TRBD1 (5 bases). With 0 bases removed from V and 2 bases from J, the gap between germline ends came to 8 bases. The CDR3 contains 14 residues. Germline loops: CDR1 SGDLS, CDR2 YYNGEE. The CDR3 bases are TGTGCCAGCAGCGTAGGTGACAGAAACTATGGCTACACCTTC. Encoded protein: CASSVGDRNYGYTF.